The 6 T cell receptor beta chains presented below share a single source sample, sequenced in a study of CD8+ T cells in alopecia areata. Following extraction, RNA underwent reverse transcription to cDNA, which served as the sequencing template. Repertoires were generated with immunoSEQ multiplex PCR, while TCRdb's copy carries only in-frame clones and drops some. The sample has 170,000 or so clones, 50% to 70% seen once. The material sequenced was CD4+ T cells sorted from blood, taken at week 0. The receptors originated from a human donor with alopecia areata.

This CDR3 is CASSSTGWQYF. As DNA, the CDR3 is TGTGCCAGCAGTTCGACAGGGTGGCAGTACTTC. This chain uses TRBV6-5 with TRBJ2-7; 7 nucleotides match TRBD1. The ends lost 4 bases at V and 9 bases at J; junction bases unmatched: 3. The germline V gene has CDR1 MNHEY and CDR2 SVGAGI. The CDR3 loop spans 11 amino acids.

The CDR3 spells CAWNKQGSGETQYF. The CDR3 DNA reads as TGTGCCTGGAATAAACAGGGGTCTGGGGAGACCCAGTACTTC. The gene calls are TRBV30 and TRBJ2-5; 7 bases fit TRBD1. This CDR3 spans 14 amino acids. CDR1 is GTSNPN, CDR2 SVGIG, per germline (reference sequence). With 4 bases clipped from V and 5 bases from J, the junction kept 10 bases outside the gene matches.

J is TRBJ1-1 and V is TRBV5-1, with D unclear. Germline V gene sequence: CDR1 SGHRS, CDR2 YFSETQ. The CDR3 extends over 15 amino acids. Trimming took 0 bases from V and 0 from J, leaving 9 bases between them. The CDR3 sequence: CASSLVGPLNTEAFF. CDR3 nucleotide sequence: TGCGCCAGCAGCTTGGTGGGTCCATTGAACACTGAAGCTTTCTTT.

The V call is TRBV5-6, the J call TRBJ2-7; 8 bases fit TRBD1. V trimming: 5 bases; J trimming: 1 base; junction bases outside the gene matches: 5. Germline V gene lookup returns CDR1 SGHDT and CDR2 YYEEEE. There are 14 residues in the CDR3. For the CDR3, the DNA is TGTGCCAGCAGACTCAGGACAGGGTCCTACGAGCAGTACTTC. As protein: CASRLRTGSYEQYF.

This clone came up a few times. CDR3: CASRGNTDTQYF. The CDR3 nucleotides are TGTGCCAGCAGGGGCAACACAGATACGCAGTATTTT. The V call is TRBV6-1, the J call TRBJ2-3, with no clear D. The V gene's germline CDR1 is MNHNS and CDR2 SASEGT. The CDR3 runs 12 residues. Between the trimmed V and J ends, which lost 6 bases and 2 bases, there was a span of 6 bases.

This CDR3 is CASSLPGTSGANVLTF. The CDR3 coding sequence is TGCGCCAGCAGCTTGCCAGGGACTTCTGGGGCCAACGTCCTGACTTTC. V is TRBV5-1 and J is TRBJ2-6; a possible D gene is TRBD2 (6 bases). This CDR3 is 16 amino acids long. Germline CDR1 is SGHRS and CDR2 is YFSETQ. V shed 1 base and J shed 1 base, with 9 bases lying between them.